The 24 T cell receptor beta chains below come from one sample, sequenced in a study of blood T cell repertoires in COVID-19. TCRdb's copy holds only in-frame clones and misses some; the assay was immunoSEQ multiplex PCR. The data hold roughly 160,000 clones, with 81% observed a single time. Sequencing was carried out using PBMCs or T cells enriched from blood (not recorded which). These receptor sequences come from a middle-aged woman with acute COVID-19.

CDR3 sequence (DNA): TGTGCCAGCAGCTCCGCTAGCGGGAGCCTCAATGAGCAGTTCTTC. This codes for CASSSASGSLNEQFF. The chain combines TRBV13 with TRBJ2-1, with 10 bases that match TRBD2. Trimming at V came to 4 bases and at J to 6 bases, leaving 6 bases not matched to a gene. The CDR3 runs to 15 residues. In germline, CDR1 is PRHDT, CDR2 FYEKMQ (reference sequence).

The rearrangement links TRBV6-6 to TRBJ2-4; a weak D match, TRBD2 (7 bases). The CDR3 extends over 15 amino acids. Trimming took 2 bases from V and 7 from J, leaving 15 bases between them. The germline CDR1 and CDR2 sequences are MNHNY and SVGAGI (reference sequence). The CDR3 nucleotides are TGTGCCAGCAGTTACGGGGGCGGGAGTGGGAACATTCAGTACTTC. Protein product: CASSYGGGSGNIQYF.

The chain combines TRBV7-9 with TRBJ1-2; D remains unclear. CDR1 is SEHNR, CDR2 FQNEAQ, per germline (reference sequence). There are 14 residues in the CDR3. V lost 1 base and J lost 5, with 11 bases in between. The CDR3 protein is CASSLGAQSYGYTF. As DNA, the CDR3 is TGTGCCAGCAGCTTAGGAGCACAGTCTTATGGCTACACCTTC.

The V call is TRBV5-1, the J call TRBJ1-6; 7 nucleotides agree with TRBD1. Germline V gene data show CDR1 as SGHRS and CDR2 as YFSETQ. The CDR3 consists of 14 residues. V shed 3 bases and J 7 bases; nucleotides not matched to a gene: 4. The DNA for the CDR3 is TGCGCCAGCAGCTCGGGACAGACAAATTCACCCCTCCACTTT. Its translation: CASSSGQTNSPLHF.

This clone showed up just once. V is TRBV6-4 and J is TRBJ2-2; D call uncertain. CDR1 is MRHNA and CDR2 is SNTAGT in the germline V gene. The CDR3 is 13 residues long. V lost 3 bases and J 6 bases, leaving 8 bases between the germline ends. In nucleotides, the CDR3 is TGTGCCAGCAGTGAAAGCCATTCCGGGGAGCTGTTTTTT. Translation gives CASSESHSGELFF.

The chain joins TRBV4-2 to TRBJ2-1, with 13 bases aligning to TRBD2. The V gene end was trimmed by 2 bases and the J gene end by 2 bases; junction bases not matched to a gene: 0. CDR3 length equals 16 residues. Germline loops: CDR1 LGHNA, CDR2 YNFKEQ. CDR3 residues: CASSQTSGRAYNEQFF. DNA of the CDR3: TGTGCCAGCAGCCAAACTAGCGGGAGGGCCTACAATGAGCAGTTCTTC.

CDR3 DNA: TGCGCCAGCAGCTCGAGTTGGGGGACAGGGGACCTCTCTGGGGCCAACGTCCTGACTTTC. Its translation is CASSSSWGTGDLSGANVLTF. V is TRBV5-1 and J is TRBJ2-6; 10 positions match TRBD1. The CDR3 contains 20 residues. Looked up from germline, CDR1 is SGHRS and CDR2 is YFSETQ. V shed 3 bases and J 0 bases; nucleotides not matched to a gene: 12.

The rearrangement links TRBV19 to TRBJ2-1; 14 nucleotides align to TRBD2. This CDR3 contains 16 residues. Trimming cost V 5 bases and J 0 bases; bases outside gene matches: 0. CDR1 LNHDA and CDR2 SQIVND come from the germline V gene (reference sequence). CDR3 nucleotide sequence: TGTGCCAGTAGTGGGACTAGCGGGAGCTCCTACAATGAGCAGTTCTTC. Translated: CASSGTSGSSYNEQFF. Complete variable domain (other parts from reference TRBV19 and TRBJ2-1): DGGITQSPKYLFRKEGQNVTLSCEQNLNHDAMYWYRQDPGQGLRLIYYSQIVNDFQKGDIAEGYSVSREKKESFPLTVTSAQKNPTAFYLCASSGTSGSSYNEQFFGPGTRLTVL.

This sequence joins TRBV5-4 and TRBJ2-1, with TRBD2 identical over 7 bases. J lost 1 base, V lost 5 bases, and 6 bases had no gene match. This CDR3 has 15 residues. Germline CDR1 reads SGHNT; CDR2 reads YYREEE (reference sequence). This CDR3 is CASSSTSRSYNEQFF. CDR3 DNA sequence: TGTGCCAGCAGTTCGACTAGCCGGTCCTACAATGAGCAGTTCTTC. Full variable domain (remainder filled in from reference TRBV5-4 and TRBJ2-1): ETGVTQSPTHLIKTRGQQVTLRCSSQSGHNTVSWYQQALGQGPQFIFQYYREEENGRGNFPPRFSGLQFPNYSSELNVNALELDDSALYLCASSSTSRSYNEQFFGPGTRLTVL.

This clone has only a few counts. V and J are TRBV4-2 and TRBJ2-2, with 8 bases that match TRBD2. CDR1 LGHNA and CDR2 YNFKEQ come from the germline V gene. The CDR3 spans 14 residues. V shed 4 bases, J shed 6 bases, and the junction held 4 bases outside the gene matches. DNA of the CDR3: TGTGCCAGCAGCCTCCCACTAGCGGCCGGGGAGCTGTTTTTT. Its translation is CASSLPLAAGELFF.

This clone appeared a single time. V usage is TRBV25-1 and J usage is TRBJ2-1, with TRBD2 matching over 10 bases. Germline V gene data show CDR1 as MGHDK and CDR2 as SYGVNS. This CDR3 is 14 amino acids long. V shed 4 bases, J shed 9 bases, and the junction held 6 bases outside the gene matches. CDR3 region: CASSASGRATEQFF. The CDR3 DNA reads TGTGCCAGCAGTGCCAGCGGGAGGGCCACTGAGCAGTTCTTC.

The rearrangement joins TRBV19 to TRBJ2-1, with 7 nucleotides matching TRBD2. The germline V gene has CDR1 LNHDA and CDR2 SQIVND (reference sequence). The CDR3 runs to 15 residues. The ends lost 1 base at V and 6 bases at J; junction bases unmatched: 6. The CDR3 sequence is CASSIVAGAANEQFF. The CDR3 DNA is TGTGCCAGTAGTATAGTAGCGGGCGCTGCCAATGAGCAGTTCTTC.

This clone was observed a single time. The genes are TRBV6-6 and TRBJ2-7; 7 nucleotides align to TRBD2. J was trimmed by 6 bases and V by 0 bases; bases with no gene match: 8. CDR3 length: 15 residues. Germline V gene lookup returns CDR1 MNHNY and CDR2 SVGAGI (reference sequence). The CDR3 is CASSYSGEGHGEQYV. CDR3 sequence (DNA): TGTGCCAGCAGTTACTCGGGGGAGGGGCATGGCGAGCAGTACGTC.

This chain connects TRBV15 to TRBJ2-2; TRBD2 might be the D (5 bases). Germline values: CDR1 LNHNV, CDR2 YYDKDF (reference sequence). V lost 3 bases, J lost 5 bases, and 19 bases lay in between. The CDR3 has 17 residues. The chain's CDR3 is CATSSTLGDWVTGELFF. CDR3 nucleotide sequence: TGTGCCACCAGCAGCACCCTCGGGGATTGGGTTACCGGGGAGCTGTTTTTT.

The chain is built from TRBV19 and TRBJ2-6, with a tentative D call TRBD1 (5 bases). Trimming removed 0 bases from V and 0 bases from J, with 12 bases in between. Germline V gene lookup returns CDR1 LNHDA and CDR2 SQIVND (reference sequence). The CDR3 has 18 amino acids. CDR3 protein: CASSIDFGRVSGANVLTF. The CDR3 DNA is TGTGCCAGTAGTATAGATTTTGGCAGGGTCTCTGGGGCCAACGTCCTGACTTTC.

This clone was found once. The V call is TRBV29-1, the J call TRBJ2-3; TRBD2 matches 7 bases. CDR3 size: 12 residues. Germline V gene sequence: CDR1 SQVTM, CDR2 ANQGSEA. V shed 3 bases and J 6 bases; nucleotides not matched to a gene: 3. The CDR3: CSVDGTTDTQYF. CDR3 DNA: TGCAGCGTTGATGGGACTACGGATACGCAGTATTTT.

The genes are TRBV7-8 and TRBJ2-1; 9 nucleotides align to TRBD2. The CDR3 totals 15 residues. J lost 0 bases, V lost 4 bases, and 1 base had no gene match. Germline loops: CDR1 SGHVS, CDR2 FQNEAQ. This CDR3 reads CASSSSGTSYNEQFF. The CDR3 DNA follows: TGTGCCAGCAGCTCTAGCGGGACCTCCTACAATGAGCAGTTCTTC.

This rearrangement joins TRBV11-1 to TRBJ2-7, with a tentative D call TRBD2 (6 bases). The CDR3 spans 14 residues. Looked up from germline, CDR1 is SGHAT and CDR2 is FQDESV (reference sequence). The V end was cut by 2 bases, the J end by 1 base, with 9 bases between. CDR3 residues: CASSLIGLSYEQYF. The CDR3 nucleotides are TGTGCCAGCAGCTTAATCGGACTATCCTACGAGCAGTACTTC.

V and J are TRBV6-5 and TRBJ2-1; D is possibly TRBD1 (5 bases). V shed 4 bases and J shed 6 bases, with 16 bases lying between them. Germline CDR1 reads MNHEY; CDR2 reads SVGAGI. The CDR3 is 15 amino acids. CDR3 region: CASSLSGQGFNEQFF. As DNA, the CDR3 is TGTGCCAGCAGTTTGAGTGGGCAGGGATTCAATGAGCAGTTCTTC.

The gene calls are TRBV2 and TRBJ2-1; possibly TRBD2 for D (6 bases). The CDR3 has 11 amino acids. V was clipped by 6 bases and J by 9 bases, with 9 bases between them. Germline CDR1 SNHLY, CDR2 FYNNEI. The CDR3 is CASRVGGEQFF. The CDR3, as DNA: TGTGCCAGCAGGGTGGGGGGTGAGCAGTTCTTC. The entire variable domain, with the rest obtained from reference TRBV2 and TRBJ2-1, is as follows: EPEVTQTPSHQVTQMGQEVILRCVPISNHLYFYWYRQILGQKVEFLVSFYNNEISEKSEIFDDQFSVERPDGSNFTLKIRSTKLEDSAMYFCASRVGGEQFFGPGTRLTVL.

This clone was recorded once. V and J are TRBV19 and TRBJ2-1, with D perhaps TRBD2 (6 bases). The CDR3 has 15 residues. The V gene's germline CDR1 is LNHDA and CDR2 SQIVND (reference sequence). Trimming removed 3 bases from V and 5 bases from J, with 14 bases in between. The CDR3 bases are TGTGCCAGTAGTATCCTGGCTCCGGGGGACAATGAGCAGTTCTTC. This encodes CASSILAPGDNEQFF.

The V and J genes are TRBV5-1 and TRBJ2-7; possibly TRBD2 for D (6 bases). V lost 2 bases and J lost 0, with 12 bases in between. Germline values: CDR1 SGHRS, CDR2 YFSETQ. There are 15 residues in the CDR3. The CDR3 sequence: CASSLEGLFSYEQYF. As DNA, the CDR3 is TGCGCCAGCAGCTTAGAGGGACTCTTCTCCTACGAGCAGTACTTC.

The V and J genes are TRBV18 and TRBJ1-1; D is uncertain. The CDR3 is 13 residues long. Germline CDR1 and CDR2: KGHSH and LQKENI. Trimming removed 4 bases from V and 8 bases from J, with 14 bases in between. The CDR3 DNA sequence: TGTGCCAGCTCACTCTCGCTGGGCAGAGAAGCTTTCTTT. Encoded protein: CASSLSLGREAFF.

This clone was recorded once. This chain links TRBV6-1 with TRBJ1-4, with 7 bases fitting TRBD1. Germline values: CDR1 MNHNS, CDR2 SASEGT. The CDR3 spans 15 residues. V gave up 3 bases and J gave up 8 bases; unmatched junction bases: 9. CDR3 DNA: TGTGCCAGCAGTGACGGGAGACAGGGTAGGGAAAAACTGTTTTTT. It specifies CASSDGRQGREKLFF.